This T cell receptor beta chain was captured by sequencing in a study of T cells of healthy individuals. The germline V gene encodes CDR1 MNHNY and CDR2 SVGAGI (reference sequence). With V trimmed by 5 bases and J by 9 bases, 9 bases remained unmatched. CDR3 size: 15 residues. TCRdb redid the calling of the 5' RACE reads with MiXCR, one entry per CDR3 protein. The table has 100,000 or so distinct CDR3 sequences, around 17% seen once. This clonotype showed up just a few times. The rearrangement joins TRBV6-6 to TRBJ1-6; 8 bases fit TRBD1. The source of this sequence is a human donor in good health. The CDR3 spells CASSTSDRGTSPLHF. Here the CDR3 DNA reads TGTGCCAGCAGTACCAGCGACAGGGGTACTTCACCCCTCCACTTT.